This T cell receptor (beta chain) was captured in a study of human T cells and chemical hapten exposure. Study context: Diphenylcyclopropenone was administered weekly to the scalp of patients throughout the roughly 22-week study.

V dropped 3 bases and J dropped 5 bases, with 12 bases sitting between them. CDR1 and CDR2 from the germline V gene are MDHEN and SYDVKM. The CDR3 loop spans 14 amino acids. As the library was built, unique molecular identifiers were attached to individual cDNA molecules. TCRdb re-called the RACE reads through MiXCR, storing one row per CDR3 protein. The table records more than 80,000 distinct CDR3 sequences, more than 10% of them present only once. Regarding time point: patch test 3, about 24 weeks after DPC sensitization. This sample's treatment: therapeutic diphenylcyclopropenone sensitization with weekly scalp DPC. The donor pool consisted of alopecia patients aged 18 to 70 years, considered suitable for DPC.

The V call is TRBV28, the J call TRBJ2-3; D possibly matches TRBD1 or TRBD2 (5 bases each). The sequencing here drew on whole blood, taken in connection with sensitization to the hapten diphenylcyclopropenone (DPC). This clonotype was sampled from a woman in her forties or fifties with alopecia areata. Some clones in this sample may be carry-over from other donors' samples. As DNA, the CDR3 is TGTGCCAGCAGTTTCGGGACCACGGAAGATACGCAGTATTTT. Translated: CASSFGTTEDTQYF.